The entry below describes one TCR beta chain. Since no conserved phenylalanine or tryptophan closes the CDR3, a read error is the likely cause. The data are from a study of shared clonotypes between healthy human individuals. Across the study: Used for every donor were three CD4 naive, three CD4 memory, two CD8 naive and one CD8 memory plate.

Only in-frame clones appear in the TCRdb table, and some are missing; sequencing was by immunoSEQ multiplex PCR. Here the sample spans roughly 2.2 million clones, 85% to 95% being singletons. Trimming left V 5 bases short and J 6 bases short, with 20 bases between. CDR1 SGHAT and CDR2 FQNNGV come from the germline V gene. CDR3 length: 17 residues. The sample taken for sequencing was naive CD4+ T cells from PBMCs. Subset here: CD45RA+ positively selected. This clonotype was obtained from a man aged 18 to 29 in good health. Some clones in this sample may be carry-over from other donors' samples. This sequence joins TRBV11-2 and TRBJ1-6; D gene ambiguous. In nucleotides, the CDR3 is TGTGCCAGCAGCCTCCACTGGTCGGGGTTGGGTAATTCACCCCTCCACCTT. Its protein is CASSLHWSGLGNSPLHL.